This T cell receptor beta chain was observed in a study of blood T cell repertoires in COVID-19. This CDR3 region has 16 residues. Trimming cost V 0 bases and J 5 bases; bases outside gene matches: 8. Germline V gene sequence: CDR1 SGHRS, CDR2 YFSETQ. Here immunoSEQ multiplex PCR was the method, and the copy in TCRdb shows in-frame clones only, minus some. In the table there are about 150,000 clones, around 91% of which are singletons. The V and J genes are TRBV5-1 and TRBJ1-1; 9 bases agree with TRBD1. Sequences were obtained from peripheral blood. The TCR originated in an older woman with active COVID-19. The CDR3 is CASSLGRQGGRTEAFF. The CDR3 coding sequence is TGCGCCAGCAGCTTGGGGAGACAGGGGGGAAGAACTGAAGCTTTCTTT.